The next 27 T cell receptor beta chains were all read from a single sample in a study of blood T cell repertoires in COVID-19. Profiled with immunoSEQ multiplex PCR; TCRdb holds only in-frame clones, not every one. This table holds 90,000 to 130,000 clones, about 70% found once. Sequenced sample: peripheral blood. These receptors all come from a woman aged 55-75 years with acute or convalescent COVID-19.

CDR3 amino acids: CASSLGQRIGYTF. The CDR3 bases are TGTGCCAGCAGTTTAGGACAGAGAATTGGCTACACCTTC. The chain employs TRBV28 and TRBJ1-2; the D gene is possibly TRBD1 (6 bases). The CDR3 contains 13 residues. From germline, CDR1 is MDHEN and CDR2 SYDVKM. V was cut by 2 bases and J by 7 bases, with 11 bases left in between.

V usage is TRBV6-5 and J usage is TRBJ2-7; D remains ambiguous. Germline V gene lookup returns CDR1 MNHEY and CDR2 SVGAGI. V dropped 5 bases and J dropped 3 bases, with 8 bases sitting between them. The CDR3 sequence is 12 residues long. The DNA for the CDR3 is TGTGCCAGCAGTCCTGCCGGCTACGAGCAGTACTTC. This encodes CASSPAGYEQYF.

The gene calls are TRBV5-4 and TRBJ1-6; no reliable D call. Germline CDR1 reads SGHNT; CDR2 reads YYREEE (reference sequence). The CDR3 covers 19 residues. V shed 4 bases and J shed 0 bases, with 20 bases lying between them. The CDR3 bases are TGTGCCAGCAGCCCCTTTATTAGTGACGGGAGCTCCTATAATTCACCCCTCCACTTT. This encodes CASSPFISDGSSYNSPLHF.

This rearrangement joins TRBV5-6 to TRBJ1-2; D uncertain. The CDR3 is 15 amino acids. The V and J ends lost 0 bases and 6 bases respectively, with 15 bases between them. Looked up from germline, CDR1 is SGHDT and CDR2 is YYEEEE. The DNA of the CDR3 is TGTGCCAGCAGCTTGGAGTTTTATACCGGGGATGGCTACACCTTC. Translated, it gives CASSLEFYTGDGYTF.

The CDR3 loop reads CASREDSSNGYTF. The CDR3 DNA is TGTGCCAGCAGAGAGGACAGTTCGAATGGCTACACCTTC. This chain connects TRBV12-3 or TRBV12-4 to TRBJ1-2, with D possibly being TRBD1 (6 bases). The V end was cut by 6 bases, the J end by 6 bases, with 14 bases between. This CDR3 is built from 13 residues.

The rearrangement joins TRBV12-3 or TRBV12-4 to TRBJ2-1, with TRBD1 as a possible D gene (5 bases). This CDR3 region has 13 residues. V was cut by 6 bases and J by 4 bases, with 10 bases left in between. CDR3 in DNA: TGTGCCAGCAGCCGAAGACAGTACAATGAGCAGTTCTTC. Its translation is CASSRRQYNEQFF.

The V call is TRBV30, the J call TRBJ2-1, with TRBD2 matching over 10 bases. Germline trimming cut 2 bases from V and 4 bases from J; bases unmatched to any gene: 17. The CDR3 is made up of 19 amino acids. Germline V gene sequence: CDR1 GTSNPN, CDR2 SVGIG (reference sequence). CDR3 coding DNA: TGTGCCTGGAGTATTAGCAAGCGGGGGGGCCCTCTGGGATACAATGAGCAGTTCTTC. Translated, it gives CAWSISKRGGPLGYNEQFF.

The chain couples TRBV5-1 to TRBJ1-4, with TRBD1 matching over 7 bases. From germline, CDR1 is SGHRS and CDR2 YFSETQ. The CDR3 is 15 amino acids. Unmatched junction bases numbered 7, after V lost 0 bases and J lost 8 bases. The CDR3 region is CASSLGQGDPEKLFF. DNA of the CDR3: TGCGCCAGCAGCTTGGGACAGGGAGATCCCGAAAAACTGTTTTTT.

This sequence joins TRBV10-3 and TRBJ2-3; D gene ambiguous. Deletions cut 6 bases from V and 0 bases from J, with 16 bases between. From germline, CDR1 is ENHRY and CDR2 SYGVKD. CDR3 length: 16 amino acids. CDR3 sequence reads: CAISWSGPWSTDTQYF. Written as DNA, the CDR3 is TGTGCCATCAGCTGGTCTGGGCCCTGGAGCACAGATACGCAGTATTTT.

The rearrangement joins TRBV3-1 (or the pseudogene TRBV3-2) to TRBJ1-5, with TRBD1 identical over 8 bases. Unmatched junction bases numbered 4, after V lost 2 bases and J lost 7 bases. Germline loops: CDR1 LGHDT, CDR2 YNNKEL (reference sequence). The CDR3 contains 14 residues. CDR3 nucleotide sequence: TGTGCCAGCAGCCAACAGGGGGCGAAGCAGCCCCAGCATTTT. Protein sequence: CASSQQGAKQPQHF.

The V and J genes are TRBV24-1 and TRBJ1-2; a possible D gene is TRBD1 (5 bases). Germline-derived CDR1 and CDR2 are KGHDR and SFDVKD. The V end was cut by 3 bases, the J end by 8 bases, with 15 bases between. This CDR3 has 14 residues. The CDR3, as DNA: TGTGCCACCAGTGATGGGACTGTCGCCCGAGGCTACACCTTC. Encoded protein: CATSDGTVARGYTF.

This clone was found once. The chain uses TRBV19 and TRBJ1-2; 9 nucleotides line up with TRBD1. J gave up 6 bases and V 4 bases, and 3 bases lay outside the gene matches. The CDR3 runs 13 residues. In germline, CDR1 is LNHDA, CDR2 SQIVND (reference sequence). The CDR3 DNA reads TGTGCCAGTAGTACGACAGGGGGAGATGGCTACACCTTC. Translated, it gives CASSTTGGDGYTF. Looking up the rest from reference TRBV19 and TRBJ1-2 gives the full variable domain: DGGITQSPKYLFRKEGQNVTLSCEQNLNHDAMYWYRQDPGQGLRLIYYSQIVNDFQKGDIAEGYSVSREKKESFPLTVTSAQKNPTAFYLCASSTTGGDGYTFGSGTRLTVV.

This clone was seen only once. The chain carries TRBV30 and TRBJ2-6; maybe TRBD1 (5 bases). V dropped 4 bases and J dropped 0 bases, with 16 bases sitting between them. The CDR3 extends over 17 amino acids. Germline V gene data show CDR1 as GTSNPN and CDR2 as SVGIG (reference sequence). CDR3 residues: CAWIPAQGYSGANVLTF. In DNA, the CDR3 is TGTGCCTGGATACCCGCGCAGGGCTACTCTGGGGCCAACGTCCTGACTTTC.

This clone was counted between two and nine times. The sample has other DNA sequences that encode this CDR3 too. The chain uses TRBV6-5 and TRBJ2-7; 8 bases are shared with TRBD1. J was trimmed by 3 bases and V by 5 bases; bases with no gene match: 3. This CDR3 has 13 residues. The V gene's germline CDR1 is MNHEY and CDR2 SVGAGI. In DNA form, the CDR3 reads TGTGCCAGCAGTCGCGACAGGGGCTACGAGCAGTACTTC. Amino acids: CASSRDRGYEQYF.

This clone was observed at least ten times. The V call is TRBV7-9, the J call TRBJ1-2; weak D call: TRBD1 (6 bases). Per germline, CDR1 SEHNR and CDR2 FQNEAQ (reference sequence). The CDR3 is 14 amino acids. V was cut by 1 base and J by 4 bases, with 10 bases left in between. The CDR3 region has the DNA TGTGCCAGCAGCTTAGAGGGGGTTGCCTATGGCTACACCTTC. Residues: CASSLEGVAYGYTF.

CDR3 in DNA: TGTGCCAGTAGTATTCAGGGGTCCAGGGAGCAGCCCCAGCATTTT. This codes for CASSIQGSREQPQHF. The chain carries TRBV19 and TRBJ1-5; possibly TRBD1 for D (6 bases). Germline values: CDR1 LNHDA, CDR2 SQIVND (reference sequence). Trimming pared 3 bases from V and 7 bases from J, leaving 16 bases between. The CDR3 has 15 residues. Full variable domain (outside the CDR3, taken from reference TRBV19 and TRBJ1-5): DGGITQSPKYLFRKEGQNVTLSCEQNLNHDAMYWYRQDPGQGLRLIYYSQIVNDFQKGDIAEGYSVSREKKESFPLTVTSAQKNPTAFYLCASSIQGSREQPQHFGDGTRLSIL.

The chain links TRBV28 to TRBJ1-1; no clear D. The CDR3 spans 13 residues. Germline-derived CDR1 and CDR2 are MDHEN and SYDVKM. V was cut by 5 bases and J by 5 bases, with 12 bases left in between. This chain's CDR3 is CASSRTRGTEAFF. The CDR3 DNA follows: TGTGCCAGCAGTCGTACCCGCGGGACTGAAGCTTTCTTT.

The chain is built from TRBV28 and TRBJ1-6; D perhaps matches TRBD1 (5 bases). V was pared by 11 bases and J by 3 bases, with 17 bases between. The CDR3 has 15 residues. The germline CDR1 and CDR2 sequences are MDHEN and SYDVKM. CDR3 in DNA: TGTGCCTGGAAAGGGGCCTCGGACTATAATTCACCCCTCCACTTT. The encoded protein is CAWKGASDYNSPLHF.

The rearrangement uses TRBV30 and TRBJ1-2; D may be TRBD1 (5 bases). Trimming cost V 2 bases and J 5 bases, with 9 bases left between them. Germline CDR1 is GTSNPN and CDR2 is SVGIG (reference sequence). CDR3 size: 12 residues. The CDR3 DNA follows: TGTGCCTGGAGTCGACAGACTTATGGCTACACCTTC. This gives the protein CAWSRQTYGYTF.

This clone came up once. The chain links TRBV5-4 to TRBJ1-1; D might be TRBD1 (6 bases). This CDR3 is built from 15 residues. V lost 10 bases to trimming and J lost 2 bases, with 21 bases between them. Germline CDR1 is SGHNT and CDR2 is YYREEE (reference sequence). The DNA of the CDR3 is TGTGCCCGGCCCCTCGGGGGGGCAAGAAACACTGAAGCTTTCTTT. Residues: CARPLGGARNTEAFF.

This clone was detected once. The J gene is TRBJ1-1, the V gene TRBV18, with D maybe TRBD1 (6 bases). CDR1 KGHSH and CDR2 LQKENI come from the germline V gene. CDR3 length equals 13 residues. V lost 4 bases, J lost 1 base, and 7 bases lay in between. CDR3 sequence: CASSQGQNTEAFF. CDR3 coding DNA: TGTGCCAGCTCACAGGGACAGAACACTGAAGCTTTCTTT.

The count of this clone is one. V and J are TRBV7-2 and TRBJ2-7, with D possibly TRBD2 on 6 matching bases. The CDR3 spans 13 residues. V was pared by 3 bases and J by 2 bases, with 8 bases between. Germline V lookup: CDR1 SGHTA, CDR2 FQGNSA. Here the CDR3 DNA reads TGTGCCAGCAGCTTCTGGACTACCTACGAGCAGTACTTC. Translating it yields CASSFWTTYEQYF.

This chain joins TRBV5-1 and TRBJ2-1, with 7 bases fitting TRBD2. There are 19 residues in the CDR3. J gave up 0 bases and V 1 base, and 13 bases lay outside the gene matches. CDR1 and CDR2 (germline): SGHRS, YFSETQ. In DNA form, the CDR3 reads TGCGCCAGCAGCTTGACGCCAAGGGGAGGGGTCAGCTCCTACAATGAGCAGTTCTTC. Its translation is CASSLTPRGGVSSYNEQFF. Complete variable domain (other parts from reference TRBV5-1 and TRBJ2-1): KAGVTQTPRYLIKTRGQQVTLSCSPISGHRSVSWYQQTPGQGLQFLFEYFSETQRNKGNFPGRFSGRQFSNSRSEMNVSTLELGDSALYLCASSLTPRGGVSSYNEQFFGPGTRLTVL.

This clone occurred a few times. The chain is built from TRBV11-2 and TRBJ1-5; possibly TRBD1 for D (6 bases). CDR1 is SGHAT, CDR2 FQNNGV, per germline. Trimming left V 5 bases short and J 0 bases short, with 11 bases between. The CDR3 sequence is 15 residues long. The CDR3 nucleotides are TGTGCCAGCAGCCCCGGACAGTATAGCAATCAGCCCCAGCATTTT. It translates to CASSPGQYSNQPQHF.

The V call is TRBV27, the J call TRBJ1-2; 8 positions match TRBD1. With 6 bases clipped from V and 4 bases from J, the junction kept 4 bases outside the gene matches. CDR3 size: 13 residues. The germline gives CDR1 MNHEY, CDR2 SMNVEV (reference sequence). CDR3 sequence reads: CASRLTGAYGYTF. The CDR3 DNA reads TGTGCCAGCAGGCTGACAGGGGCCTATGGCTACACCTTC.

The gene calls are TRBV28 and TRBJ1-2; tentatively, D is TRBD1 (5 bases). This CDR3 is built from 13 residues. The V gene's germline CDR1 is MDHEN and CDR2 SYDVKM. V lost 8 bases and J lost 6, with 16 bases in between. CDR3 region: CASLGQGFDGYTF. DNA of the CDR3: TGTGCCAGCCTAGGCCAGGGTTTTGATGGCTACACCTTC.

This sequence joins TRBV7-3 and TRBJ2-6; D not certain. The germline V gene encodes CDR1 SGHTA and CDR2 FQGTGA. The CDR3 consists of 15 residues. V lost 0 bases and J 2 bases, leaving 5 bases between the germline ends. CDR3 loop: CASSLTRTGANVLTF. CDR3 nucleotide sequence: TGTGCCAGCAGCTTAACGCGGACTGGGGCCAACGTCCTGACTTTC.